The next 10 T cell receptor beta chains were all read from a single sample in a study of identical twins. TCRdb ran MiXCR on the 5' RACE reads and lists one entry per CDR3 protein. The data contain 260,000 or so distinct CDR3 sequences, 6.5% to 9% of them singletons. The sample also formed part of further work on yellow fever vaccine responses in identical twins.

Sequences were obtained from CD8+ T cells sorted from blood. The receptors derive from a woman in her late teens or twenties in good health.

This clonotype has ten or more counts. V gene TRBV7-8 combines with J gene TRBJ2-7; D perhaps matches TRBD2 (5 bases). The CDR3 is 14 residues long. The germline V gene has CDR1 SGHVS and CDR2 FQNEAQ. With 1 base removed from V and 1 base from J, the gap between germline ends came to 8 bases. Written as DNA, the CDR3 is TGTGCCAGCAGCTTAGAGCGGTATTCCTACGAGCAGTACTTC. Translating gives CASSLERYSYEQYF.

This clonotype appeared many times. The chain couples TRBV29-1 to TRBJ2-7; the match to TRBD2 covers 9 bases. The J segment lost 3 bases and the V segment lost 5 bases, leaving 11 bases of the junction unmatched. Germline V gene sequence: CDR1 SQVTM, CDR2 ANQGSEA. This CDR3 is built from 15 residues. CDR3 region: CSVRPTSGEVYEQYF. The CDR3, as DNA: TGCAGCGTTCGCCCGACTAGCGGAGAGGTCTACGAGCAGTACTTC.

This clonotype was seen only a few times. The chain couples TRBV7-6 to TRBJ2-3, with TRBD2 identical over 11 bases. The length of the CDR3 is 18 residues. The V gene's germline CDR1 is SGHVS and CDR2 FNYEAQ. Trimming at V came to 1 base and at J to 0 bases, leaving 6 bases not matched to a gene. The CDR3 sequence: CASSLEVGLAVSTDTQYF. CDR3 bases: TGTGCCAGCAGCTTAGAGGTGGGACTAGCGGTCAGCACAGATACGCAGTATTTT.

The V call is TRBV21-1, the J call TRBJ2-1; TRBD1, the D gene given by the table, was not confirmed from the DNA. TRBV21-1 has pseudogene status. The length of the CDR3 is 14 residues. DNA for the CDR3: TGTGCCAACCCGGGGCGGGGGGGGACCAATGAGCAGTTCTTC. Translated: CANPGRGGTNEQFF.

This clonotype was counted a few times. This chain joins TRBV13 and TRBJ2-3, with 9 bases matching TRBD2. Losses at the gene ends were 1 base for V and 4 bases for J; bases not matched to a gene: 9. The CDR3 totals 17 residues. The germline V gene encodes CDR1 PRHDT and CDR2 FYEKMQ (reference sequence). The CDR3 loop reads CASSLELSGRSSDTQYF. The CDR3 region has the DNA TGTGCCAGCAGCTTAGAATTAAGCGGGAGGTCTTCAGATACGCAGTATTTT.

As for this clonotype: Mismatch with germline at one junction end may stem from a read error. V usage is TRBV12-3 or TRBV12-4 and J usage is TRBJ2-2; 7 nucleotides line up with TRBD2. CDR3 length equals 14 residues. The CDR3 DNA reads as TGTGCCAGCAGTCTAGCGGATTTCACCGGGGAGCTGTTTTTT. This codes for CASSLADFTGELFF.

This clonotype was observed many times. The genes are TRBV20-1 and TRBJ2-1; a weak D match, TRBD2 (6 bases). The V end lost 1 base, the J end lost 2 bases, and 9 bases lay between the germline ends. The V gene's germline CDR1 is DFQATT and CDR2 SNEGSKA (reference sequence). The CDR3 extends over 14 amino acids. DNA of the CDR3: TGCAGTGCTAGAGGGGGGGAGGCCTACAATGAGCAGTTCTTC. It codes for CSARGGEAYNEQFF.

This clonotype was picked up many times. This chain uses TRBV5-1 with TRBJ2-7; 8 bases match TRBD1. The trim removed 1 base at V and 1 base at J, leaving 4 bases unmatched. Germline CDR1 reads SGHRS; CDR2 reads YFSETQ. The CDR3 consists of 15 residues. The CDR3, as DNA: TGCGCCAGCAGCTTGACGACAGGGGTATCCTACGAGCAGTACGTC. Translation gives CASSLTTGVSYEQYV.

This clonotype has at least ten counts. CDR3 DNA: TGTGCCAGCAGCGTAGGACCCTACAATGAGCAGTTCTTC. It translates to CASSVGPYNEQFF. The chain is built from TRBV9 and TRBJ2-1; D remains ambiguous. The V gene's germline CDR1 is SGDLS and CDR2 YYNGEE. V was trimmed by 0 bases and J by 2 bases, leaving 3 bases between them. The CDR3 has 13 amino acids.

This clonotype has just a few counts. The J gene is TRBJ2-3, the V gene TRBV9, with 9 nucleotides matching TRBD2. V gave up 3 bases and J gave up 3 bases; unmatched junction bases: 8. The CDR3 runs to 16 residues. Per the germline V gene, CDR1 is SGDLS and CDR2 is YYNGEE. The CDR3 loop is CASSATLAGETDTQYF. The CDR3 bases are TGTGCCAGCAGCGCAACCTTAGCGGGGGAGACAGATACGCAGTATTTT. The complete variable domain, with remaining parts taken from reference TRBV9 and TRBJ2-3, reads DSGVTQTPKHLITATGQRVTLRCSPRSGDLSVYWYQQSLDQGLQFLIQYYNGEERAKGNILERFSAQQFPDLHSELNLSSLELGDSALYFCASSATLAGETDTQYFGPGTRLTVL.